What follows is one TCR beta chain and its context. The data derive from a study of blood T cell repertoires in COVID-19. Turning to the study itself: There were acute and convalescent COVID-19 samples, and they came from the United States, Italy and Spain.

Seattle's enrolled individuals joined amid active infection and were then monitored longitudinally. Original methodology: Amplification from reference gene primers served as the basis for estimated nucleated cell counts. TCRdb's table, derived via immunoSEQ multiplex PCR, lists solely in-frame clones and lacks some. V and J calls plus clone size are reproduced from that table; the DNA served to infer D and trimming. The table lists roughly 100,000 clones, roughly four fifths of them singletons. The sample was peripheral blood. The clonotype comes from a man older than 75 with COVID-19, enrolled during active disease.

CDR3 protein: CASSAISRQGEGEKLFF. CDR3 bases: TGCGCCAGCAGTGCAATTTCTCGACAGGGAGAGGGTGAAAAACTGTTTTTT. The rearrangement joins TRBV10-1 to TRBJ1-4, with 7 bases that match TRBD1. This CDR3 spans 17 amino acids. V gave up 4 bases and J gave up 7 bases; unmatched junction bases: 15. CDR1 is WNHNN, CDR2 SYGVQD, per germline (reference sequence).